This T cell receptor beta chain appears in the sequencing data of a study of T-cell reconstitution after alpha-beta-depleted transplantation in children (dated by TCRdb to about 2016). In terms of the full investigation: Using TCR repertoire profiling, the study followed T-cell immune reconstitution in a quantitative way in children after TCRalphabeta/CD19-depleted allogeneic hematopoietic cell transplantation.

In the case of this clonotype: The specificity of this receptor is unknown. No base qualities exist here, and no much larger clone lies one base off it.

Explained via the paper, the treatment or condition label denotes: allogeneic hematopoietic cell transplantation with graft depleted of TCRalphabeta T cells and CD19 B cells. The transplant recipients were children given TCRalphabeta/CD19-depleted allogeneic hematopoietic cell grafts. Library creation used PCR. The instrument was an Illumina HiSeq 2500. To normalize quantification of the TCRbeta repertoire, the TCR libraries were built with molecular barcoding that relied on unique molecular identifiers. The raw public reads went through TCRdb reprocessing: fastp at Q25, MiXCR clone calling, in-frame beta chains kept. Here each entry gathers all rows of one CDR3 protein and keeps the most common genes and DNA. In this sample the table shows around 800,000 distinct CDR3 sequences, about 15% of which occur a single time. Roughly 4.8% of the sample goes to the ten largest clones. Here is what the overall study found, with its caveats: The high TCRbeta diversity at day 60 in some patients was ascribed to recipient T cells and intrathymic progenitors that had survived conditioning. The apparently early alphabetaT-cell count recovery about two months after transplant was reportedly dependent on only several hundred rapidly expanded clones derived from non-depleted graft cells. Over the following months the frequencies of hyperexpanded clones went down, and after one year T-cell counts and TCRbeta diversity were mostly credited to newly produced T cells.

Ends trimmed: V by 0 bases, J by 6 bases; bases unmatched to a gene: 12. Sequences LGHNA (CDR1) and YNFKEQ (CDR2) are obtained from the germline V gene. The CDR3, from cysteine to phenylalanine, totals 17 residues. CDR3 DNA is the only sequence kept; it has 51 bases, read in frame from the first base. The sequence was obtained from a male patient younger than 18 who had a stem cell transplant for acute lymphoblastic leukemia, so the T cells may come from the graft donor. The rearrangement combines TRBV4-2 with TRBJ2-7; TRBD2 agrees with 9 junctional bases. The sample consisted of PBMCs, mostly from graft donor cells, taken 360 days after TCRalphabeta/CD19-depleted stem cell transplant. The CDR3 reads as follows: CASSQDQGGGRALEQYF. In nucleotide form, the sequence is TGTGCCAGCAGCCAAGATCAGGGAGGCGGGAGGGCCCTCGAGCAGTACTTC.